Below are 8 T cell receptor beta chains sequenced from a single sample in a study of vaccination and CD4 T cells after COVID-19. Cultured CD4+ T cell DNA was sequenced using the Oncomine TCR Beta short-read assay. TCRdb itself ran the PCR reads through MiXCR, one entry per CDR3 protein. The data hold around 10,000 distinct CDR3 sequences, with roughly 57% observed a single time. Noted treatment: roughly 10-day PBMC culture with coronavirus spike peptide pools or control peptides (ViraFEST assay). These receptors lack a known antigen. The specimen was CD4+ T cells from blood, cultured in vitro. Receptors were obtained from a human donor who had recovered from COVID-19.

This clonotype was picked up a small number of times. The rearrangement joins TRBV6-2 or TRBV6-3 to TRBJ1-5; D not certain. This CDR3 spans 13 amino acids. The germline V gene has CDR1 MNHEY and CDR2 SVGEGT. Trimming removed 6 bases at V and 7 bases at J, with 13 bases between. As DNA, the CDR3 is TGTGCCAGCAGCCTCTCACGGACGCAGCCCCAGCATTTT. It translates to CASSLSRTQPQHF.

This clonotype was counted a few times. The gene calls are TRBV15 and TRBJ1-2; D remains unclear. The germline gives CDR1 LNHNV, CDR2 YYDKDF (reference sequence). Trimming removed 3 bases from V and 2 bases from J, with 7 bases in between. The CDR3 totals 13 residues. CDR3 loop: CATSRVGNYGYTF. The CDR3 region has the DNA TGTGCCACCAGCAGGGTAGGGAACTATGGCTACACCTTC.

With respect to this clonotype: Relative to the germline gene, one junction end is altered; a read error may explain this. The chain recombines TRBV7-7 with TRBJ1-5; 9 positions match TRBD1. Germline loops: CDR1 SSHAT, CDR2 FNYEAQ (reference sequence). The CDR3 runs to 15 residues. CDR3 protein: CASSWDRVGNQPQHF. The DNA for the CDR3 is TGTGCTAGCAGCTGGGACAGGGTAGGCAATCAGCCCCAGCATTTT.

The rearrangement links TRBV20-1 to TRBJ2-3, with D perhaps TRBD2 (6 bases). The CDR3 totals 11 residues. The ends were cut back, 6 bases at V and 5 bases at J, with 9 bases in the middle. The germline gives CDR1 DFQATT, CDR2 SNEGSKA (reference sequence). DNA of the CDR3: TGCAGTGCCTTTAGCGGAGATACGCAGTATTTT. This encodes CSAFSGDTQYF.

The chain couples TRBV20-1 to TRBJ2-5; 7 bases align to TRBD2. CDR3 length: 15 residues. With V trimmed by 0 bases and J by 2 bases, 6 bases remained unmatched. Germline CDR1 DFQATT, CDR2 SNEGSKA (reference sequence). The CDR3 sequence is CSAREGGGGQETQYF. CDR3 DNA sequence: TGCAGTGCTAGAGAAGGTGGGGGGGGACAAGAGACCCAGTACTTC.

This chain uses TRBV12-3 or TRBV12-4 with TRBJ1-4; no reliable D call. The CDR3 consists of 13 residues. Trimming removed 11 bases at V and 14 bases at J, with 24 bases between. The CDR3 reads CASTGPANKRLFF. The CDR3 bases are TGTGCCTCCACCGGGCCCGCGAACAAAAGGCTGTTTTTT.

The gene calls are TRBV20-1 and TRBJ2-3; 11 nucleotides align to TRBD2. Germline V gene data show CDR1 as DFQATT and CDR2 as SNEGSKA (reference sequence). J was trimmed by 2 bases and V by 6 bases; bases with no gene match: 7. This CDR3 region has 15 residues. The CDR3 region is CSAHSGRADTDTQYF. The CDR3 nucleotides read TGCAGTGCACATAGCGGGAGGGCCGACACAGATACGCAGTATTTT.

This clonotype was recorded a few times. This chain uses TRBV20-1 with TRBJ1-2, with D possibly TRBD1 on 5 matching bases. The CDR3 contains 14 residues. Germline V gene lookup returns CDR1 DFQATT and CDR2 SNEGSKA (reference sequence). Between the trimmed V and J ends, which lost 7 bases and 2 bases, there was a span of 17 bases. CDR3 sequence: CSGTYMGGNYGYTF. DNA of the CDR3: TGCAGTGGGACATACATGGGTGGAAACTATGGCTACACCTTC.